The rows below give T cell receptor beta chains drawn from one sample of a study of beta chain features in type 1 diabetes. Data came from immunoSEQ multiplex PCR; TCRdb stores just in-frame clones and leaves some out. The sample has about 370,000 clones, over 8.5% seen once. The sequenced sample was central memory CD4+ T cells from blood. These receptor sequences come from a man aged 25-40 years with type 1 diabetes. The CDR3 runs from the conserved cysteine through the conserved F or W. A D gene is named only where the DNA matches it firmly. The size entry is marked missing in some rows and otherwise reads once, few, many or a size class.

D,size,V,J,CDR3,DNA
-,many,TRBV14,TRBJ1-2,CASSQEARGYYGYTF,TGTGCCAGCAGCCAAGAAGCGAGGGGGTACTATGGCTACACCTTC
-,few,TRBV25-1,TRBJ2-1,CASSDPPRTNWGDEQFF,TGTGCCAGCAGTGACCCCCCGCGGACCAATTGGGGGGATGAGCAGTTCTTC
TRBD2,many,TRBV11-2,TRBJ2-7,CASSSPGTSGSYEQYF,TGTGCCAGCAGCTCTCCCGGGACTAGCGGGAGTTACGAGCAGTACTTC
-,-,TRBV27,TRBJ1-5,CASSLRLGNQPQHF,TGTGCCAGCAGTTTAAGGTTGGGCAATCAGCCCCAGCATTTT
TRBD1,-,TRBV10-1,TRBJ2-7,CASSETRTGGDEQYF,TGCGCCAGCAGTGAAACCAGGACAGGGGGCGACGAGCAGTACTTC
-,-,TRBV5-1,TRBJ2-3,CASSFLDMGSTDTQYF,TGCGCCAGCAGCTTTTTGGACATGGGATCCACAGATACGCAGTATTTT
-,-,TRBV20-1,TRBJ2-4,CSASDGARKYF,TGCAGTGCTAGCGACGGAGCACGCAAGTACTTC
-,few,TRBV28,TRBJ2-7,CASSEVNGAGYEQYF,TGTGCCAGCAGTGAAGTAAACGGGGCCGGGTACGAGCAGTACTTC
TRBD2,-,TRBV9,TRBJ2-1,CASSEGGRYYNEQFF,TGTGCCAGCAGCGAAGGCGGGAGGTACTACAATGAGCAGTTCTTC
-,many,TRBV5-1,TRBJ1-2,CASSKTQGDGGYTF,TGCGCCAGCAGCAAAACCCAGGGAGATGGTGGCTACACCTTC
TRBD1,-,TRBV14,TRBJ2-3,CASSQGSGTGSLDTQYF,TGTGCCAGCAGCCAAGGTTCAGGGACAGGGTCACTGGATACGCAGTATTTT
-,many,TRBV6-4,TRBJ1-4,CASSDPVIRQRRNEKLFF,TGTGCCAGCAGTGACCCTGTTATCAGACAGCGAAGAAATGAAAAACTGTTTTTT
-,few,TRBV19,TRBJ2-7,CASTEPGRAYEQYF,TGTGCCAGTACCGAGCCTGGCAGGGCCTACGAGCAGTACTTC
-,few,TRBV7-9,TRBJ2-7,CASSPDRPSYEQYF,TGTGCCAGCAGCCCGGACAGACCTTCCTACGAGCAGTACTTC
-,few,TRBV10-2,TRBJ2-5,CASSSSETQYF,TGCGCCAGCAGTTCCTCGGAGACCCAGTACTTC
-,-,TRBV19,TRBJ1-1,CASRTALNTEAFF,TGTGCCAGTAGGACGGCCCTGAACACTGAAGCTTTCTTT
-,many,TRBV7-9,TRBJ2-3,CASSIGVGDTQYF,TGTGCCAGCAGTATCGGGGTGGGAGATACGCAGTATTTT
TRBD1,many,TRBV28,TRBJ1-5,CASRTGDQPQHF,TGTGCCAGTCGGACAGGGGATCAGCCCCAGCATTTT
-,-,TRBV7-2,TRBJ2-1,CASSATSSSYNEQFF,TGTGCCAGCAGCGCCACTAGCAGTTCCTACAATGAGCAGTTCTTC
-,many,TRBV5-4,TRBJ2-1,CASSPIGPNEQFF,TGTGCCAGCAGCCCAATCGGACCTAATGAGCAGTTCTTC
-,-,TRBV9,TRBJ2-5,CASSAATREQGFTQYF,TGTGCCAGCAGCGCCGCGACCCGAGAACAGGGATTTACCCAGTACTTC
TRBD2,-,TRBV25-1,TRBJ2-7,CASSASHGTSGYSYEQYF,TGTGCCAGCAGTGCTTCACATGGGACTAGCGGTTACTCCTACGAGCAGTACTTC
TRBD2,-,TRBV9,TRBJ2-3,CASSVGVAGHSTDTQYF,TGTGCCAGCAGCGTTGGAGTAGCGGGGCATAGCACAGATACGCAGTATTTT
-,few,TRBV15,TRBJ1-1,CATSRDLGLLNTEAFF,TGTGCCACCAGCAGAGATCTAGGCCTCCTGAACACTGAAGCTTTCTTT
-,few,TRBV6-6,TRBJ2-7,CASSHPGEQYF,TGTGCCAGCAGTCACCCAGGCGAGCAGTACTTC
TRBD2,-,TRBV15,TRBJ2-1,CATSRMTSGGGPYNEQFF,TGTGCCACCAGCAGAATGACTAGCGGAGGGGGACCCTACAATGAGCAGTTCTTC
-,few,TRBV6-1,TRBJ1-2,CASRHRDGYTF,TGTGCCAGCAGACACAGGGATGGCTACACCTTC
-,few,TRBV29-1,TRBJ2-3,CSVAGVPTDTQYF,TGCAGCGTCGCCGGGGTCCCCACAGATACGCAGTATTTT
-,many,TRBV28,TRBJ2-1,CASSSYGKVIHNEQFF,TGTGCCAGCAGTTCATACGGGAAAGTCATCCACAATGAGCAGTTCTTC